The rows below give T cell receptor beta chains drawn from one sample of a study of shared clonotypes between healthy human individuals. TCRdb's table, derived via immunoSEQ multiplex PCR, lists solely in-frame clones and lacks some. The sample carries about 490,000 clones, about 84% recorded once. Sample: PBMCs. These receptors came from a middle-aged woman in good health. Some clones in this sample may be carry-over from other donors' samples. The CDR3 runs from the conserved cysteine through the conserved F or W. D genes are given only for firm matches. Clone sizes are given selectively: once, few, many, or a class where the clone is expanded.

v_call	j_call	clone_size	d_call	cdr3_nt	cdr3_aa
TRBV25-1	TRBJ2-7	-	TRBD1	TGTGCCAGCAGTGAAGGGACAGGGGTATTCGAGCAGTACTTC	CASSEGTGVFEQYF
TRBV14	TRBJ2-1	-	TRBD1	TGTGCCAGCAGCCAAGGAATCCCAGGGGGCTCCTACAATGAGCAGTTCTTC	CASSQGIPGGSYNEQFF
TRBV11-2	TRBJ2-2	-	TRBD1	TGTGCCAGCCGCCAGGGGGCGCACACCGGGGAGCTGTTTTTT	CASRQGAHTGELFF
TRBV2	TRBJ2-7	-	-	TGTGCCAGCAGTGAAGTAAGAACAGGGTCTGAGCAGTACTTC	CASSEVRTGSEQYF
TRBV28	TRBJ1-5	-	-	TGTGCCAGCAGTTTGGGTCAGCCCCAGCATTTT	CASSLGQPQHF
TRBV9	TRBJ2-7	-	TRBD2	TGTGCCAGCAGCCCCGGACTAGCGGGAGGTTACGAGCAGTACTTC	CASSPGLAGGYEQYF
TRBV19	TRBJ1-4	-	TRBD1	TGTGCCAGTAGCTACAGGGGTGGTGAAAAACTGTTTTTT	CASSYRGGEKLFF
TRBV6-1	TRBJ2-7	-	-	TGTGCCAGCAGTGTGCGGACACTGTACGAGCAGTACTTC	CASSVRTLYEQYF
TRBV7-9	TRBJ2-1	-	-	TGTGCCAGCAGCAGGGGGATAGACCACGAGCAGTTCTTC	CASSRGIDHEQFF
TRBV11-1	TRBJ2-5	many	TRBD2	TGTGCCAGCAGCCCGAGGGACGGGGGGGAGACCCAGTACTTC	CASSPRDGGETQYF
TRBV18	TRBJ2-6	-	-	TGTGCCAGCTCACCAGGGGGTCCGGGCTCTGGGGCCAACGTCCTGACTTTC	CASSPGGPGSGANVLTF
TRBV5-1	TRBJ2-7	-	TRBD2	TGCGCCAGCAGCTTCGGGACTAGCTCCTACGAGCAGTACTTC	CASSFGTSSYEQYF
TRBV14	TRBJ1-1	many	-	TGTGCCAGCAGCCAAGTAGACGGCACTGAAGCTTTCTTT	CASSQVDGTEAFF
TRBV5-4	TRBJ2-1	-	-	TGTGCCAGCAGCCTGATGACCGGACCCAGTGGGGGACATGAGCAGTTCTTC	CASSLMTGPSGGHEQFF
TRBV18	TRBJ1-4	-	TRBD1	TGTGCCAGCTCATTACCAGGGGGCCGAGGAGAAAAACTGTTTTTT	CASSLPGGRGEKLFF
TRBV27	TRBJ2-7	-	-	TGTGCCAGCAGCAGGGACGGCTACTTAACCTACGAGCAGTACTTC	CASSRDGYLTYEQYF
TRBV25-1	TRBJ1-1	-	-	TGTGCCAGCAGTGAATCTCTACCCGGCTACACTGAAGCTTTCTTT	CASSESLPGYTEAFF
TRBV18	TRBJ2-5	-	-	TGTGCCAGCTCACCCGGTTCAGAAGAGACCCAGTACTTC	CASSPGSEETQYF
TRBV5-1	TRBJ2-3	-	-	TGCGCCAGCAGCTCCAGTTTAAGGGGTACGCAGTATTTT	CASSSSLRGTQYF
TRBV27	TRBJ2-1	many	TRBD2	TGTGCCAGCAGTTCCTATTTAGCGGGAGGATACAATGAGCAGTTCTTC	CASSSYLAGGYNEQFF
TRBV10-3	TRBJ1-3	-	-	TGTGCCATCAGTGGCGACAGGAGGGCTGGAAACACCATATATTTT	CAISGDRRAGNTIYF
TRBV5-1	TRBJ2-5	-	TRBD1	TGCGCCAGCAGCTTGGGTCCAGGGGGCCTACAAGAGACCCAGTACTTC	CASSLGPGGLQETQYF
TRBV6-5	TRBJ1-5	-	-	TGTGCCAGCAGTAATGGCCACAATCAGCCCCAGCATTTT	CASSNGHNQPQHF